This T cell receptor (beta chain) was recorded in a study of blood T cell repertoires in COVID-19. TCRdb's table, derived via immunoSEQ multiplex PCR, lists solely in-frame clones and lacks some. Of over 150,000 clones detected, roughly 80% appear once; the ten largest clones hold 3% to 3.5%. This CDR3 comprises 13 residues. Losses at the gene ends were 6 bases for V and 9 bases for J; bases not matched to a gene: 7. Germline values: CDR1 LNHDA, CDR2 SQIVND (reference sequence). This TCR came from an older woman who had recovered from COVID-19. The chain couples TRBV19 to TRBJ2-5; 10 bases are shared with TRBD2. The specimen sequenced was PBMCs or T cells enriched from blood (not recorded which). The CDR3 nucleotides read TGTGCCAGTAGCCCTAGCGGGAGCGGGGCCCAGTACTTC. It codes for CASSPSGSGAQYF.